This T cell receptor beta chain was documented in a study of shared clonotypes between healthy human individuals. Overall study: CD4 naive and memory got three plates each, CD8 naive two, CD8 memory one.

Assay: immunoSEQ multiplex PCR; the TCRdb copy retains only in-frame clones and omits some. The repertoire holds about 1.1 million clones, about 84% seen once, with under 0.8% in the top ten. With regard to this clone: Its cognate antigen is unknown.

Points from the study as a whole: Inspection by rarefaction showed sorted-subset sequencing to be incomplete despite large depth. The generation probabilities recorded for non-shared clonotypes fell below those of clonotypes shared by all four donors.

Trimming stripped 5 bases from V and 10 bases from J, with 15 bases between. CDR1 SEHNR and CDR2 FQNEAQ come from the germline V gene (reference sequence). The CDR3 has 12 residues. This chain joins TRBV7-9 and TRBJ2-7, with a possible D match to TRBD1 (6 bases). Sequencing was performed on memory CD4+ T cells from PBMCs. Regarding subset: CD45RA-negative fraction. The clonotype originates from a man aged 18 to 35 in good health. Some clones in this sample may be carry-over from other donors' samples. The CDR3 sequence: CASSLPGQPQYF. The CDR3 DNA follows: TGTGCCAGCAGCCTACCGGGACAACCTCAGTACTTC. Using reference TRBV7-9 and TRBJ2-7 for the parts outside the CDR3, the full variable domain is DTGVSQNPRHKITKRGQNVTFRCDPISEHNRLYWYRQTLGQGPEFLTYFQNEAQLEKSRLLSDRFSAERPKGSFSTLEIQRTEQGDSAMYLCASSLPGQPQYFGPGTRLTVT.